A selection of T cell receptor beta chains follows, all from one sample in a study of beta chain features in type 1 diabetes. Produced via immunoSEQ multiplex PCR; TCRdb's table is partial and in-frame only. The sample shows more than 300,000 clones, 10% to 15% of them seen only once. Specimen: naive CD4+ T cells from blood. Receptors originate from a man aged 18-30 years in good health. CDR3s include the opening cysteine and the closing phenylalanine or tryptophan. D genes are given only for firm matches. Clone sizes are given selectively: once, few, many, or a class where the clone is expanded.

j_gene: TRBJ1-1; v_gene: TRBV7-6; abundance: .; d_gene: TRBD1; CDR3nt: TGTGCCAGCAGCCAACGGACAGGGGTCCGCACTGAAGCTTTCTTT; CDR3aa: CASSQRTGVRTEAFF
j_gene: TRBJ2-7; v_gene: TRBV7-9; abundance: .; d_gene: .; CDR3nt: TGTGCCAGCAGCTTAGTTCCCTTGAGCGAGCAGTACTTC; CDR3aa: CASSLVPLSEQYF
j_gene: TRBJ1-5; v_gene: TRBV14; abundance: .; d_gene: .; CDR3nt: TGTGCCAGCAGCCAAGATGCTGCGGGATACCCTAATCAGCCCCAGCATTTT; CDR3aa: CASSQDAAGYPNQPQHF
j_gene: TRBJ2-6; v_gene: TRBV29-1; abundance: .; d_gene: .; CDR3nt: TGCAGCGTGAGAGACAAGAGACCCCACGGTGGGGCCAACGTCCTGACTTTC; CDR3aa: CSVRDKRPHGGANVLTF
j_gene: TRBJ1-5; v_gene: TRBV15; abundance: .; d_gene: .; CDR3nt: TGTGCCACCAGCAGAGAACAGGGTTGGGATCGGCCCCAGCATTTT; CDR3aa: CATSREQGWDRPQHF
j_gene: TRBJ1-1; v_gene: TRBV19; abundance: .; d_gene: .; CDR3nt: TGTGCCTCAATTGGGGCAGCGAACACTGAAGCTTTCTTT; CDR3aa: CASIGAANTEAFF
j_gene: TRBJ2-5; v_gene: TRBV12-5; abundance: few; d_gene: .; CDR3nt: TGTGCTAGTGTCCCCCTAGTCGTCCGACGATATGGGGAGCAGTACTTC; CDR3aa: CASVPLVVRRYGEQYF
j_gene: TRBJ1-2; v_gene: TRBV7-2; abundance: few; d_gene: .; CDR3nt: TGTGCCAGCAGCATTACGACAGGAGCTAACTATGGCTACACCTTC; CDR3aa: CASSITTGANYGYTF
j_gene: TRBJ1-5; v_gene: TRBV27; abundance: .; d_gene: .; CDR3nt: TGTGCCAGCAGCCACCATCAGGTTAGTCAGCCCCAGCATTTT; CDR3aa: CASSHHQVSQPQHF
j_gene: TRBJ2-1; v_gene: TRBV7-3; abundance: .; d_gene: .; CDR3nt: TGTGCCAGCAGCTTAGCGGGACGGCGGAATGAGCAGTTCTTC; CDR3aa: CASSLAGRRNEQFF
j_gene: TRBJ2-5; v_gene: TRBV4-1; abundance: .; d_gene: TRBD1; CDR3nt: TGCGCCAGCAGCCAACCTCCGGGACAGGGGAAAGAGACCCAGTACTTC; CDR3aa: CASSQPPGQGKETQYF
j_gene: TRBJ1-5; v_gene: TRBV6-6; abundance: .; d_gene: .; CDR3nt: TGTGCCAGCAGTTCACGCCTAAAAGGTCGGGATCAGCCCCAGCATTTT; CDR3aa: CASSSRLKGRDQPQHF
j_gene: TRBJ1-2; v_gene: TRBV18; abundance: .; d_gene: TRBD1; CDR3nt: TGTGCCAGCTCACACGACAGGGCCTATGGCTACACCTTC; CDR3aa: CASSHDRAYGYTF
j_gene: TRBJ1-1; v_gene: TRBV6-4; abundance: .; d_gene: .; CDR3nt: TGTGCCAGCAGTTTAGTACCTAACACTGAAGCTTTCTTT; CDR3aa: CASSLVPNTEAFF
j_gene: TRBJ2-7; v_gene: TRBV4-3; abundance: .; d_gene: TRBD1; CDR3nt: TGCGCCAGCAGCCAAACTCCGGGACAGAGCTCCCAAGAGCAGTACTTC; CDR3aa: CASSQTPGQSSQEQYF
j_gene: TRBJ2-7; v_gene: TRBV6-5; abundance: .; d_gene: .; CDR3nt: TGTGCCAGCACTCTAAACTACGAGCAGTACTTC; CDR3aa: CASTLNYEQYF
j_gene: TRBJ2-7; v_gene: TRBV7-2; abundance: .; d_gene: .; CDR3nt: TGTGCCAGCAGCTTCGCCGGTTACTCCTACGAGCAGTACTTC; CDR3aa: CASSFAGYSYEQYF
j_gene: TRBJ1-5; v_gene: TRBV18; abundance: .; d_gene: TRBD1; CDR3nt: TGTGCCAGCTCATCGACAGGGTCTAGCAATCAGCCCCAGCATTTT; CDR3aa: CASSSTGSSNQPQHF
j_gene: TRBJ2-3; v_gene: TRBV5-8; abundance: .; d_gene: TRBD2; CDR3nt: TGTGCCAGCAGCCCAAGGACTAGTCAGCCAGATACGCAGTATTTT; CDR3aa: CASSPRTSQPDTQYF
j_gene: TRBJ2-7; v_gene: TRBV4-3; abundance: few; d_gene: .; CDR3nt: TGCGCCAGCAGCCAATCGATAAGGGGGGGCGCTTACGAGCAGTACTTC; CDR3aa: CASSQSIRGGAYEQYF
j_gene: TRBJ1-6; v_gene: TRBV28; abundance: .; d_gene: TRBD1; CDR3nt: TGTGCCAGCAGTTGGTGGGACAGGGGGGGTGATTCACCCCTCCACTTT; CDR3aa: CASSWWDRGGDSPLHF
j_gene: TRBJ2-3; v_gene: TRBV9; abundance: few; d_gene: TRBD2; CDR3nt: TGTGCCAGCAGCCTTAGCGGGAGGCCAGATACGCAGTATTTT; CDR3aa: CASSLSGRPDTQYF
j_gene: TRBJ2-7; v_gene: TRBV7-9; abundance: few; d_gene: .; CDR3nt: TGTGCCAGCAGCTTATCACAGGCCCACTACGAGCAGTACTTC; CDR3aa: CASSLSQAHYEQYF
j_gene: TRBJ2-7; v_gene: TRBV15; abundance: .; d_gene: TRBD1; CDR3nt: TGTGCCACCAGCAGAGAGACAGGGTCCTACGAGCAGTACTTC; CDR3aa: CATSRETGSYEQYF
j_gene: TRBJ1-2; v_gene: TRBV27; abundance: few; d_gene: .; CDR3nt: TGTGCCAGTAAATTCCTGGAGAGCTATGGCTACACCTTC; CDR3aa: CASKFLESYGYTF
j_gene: TRBJ1-2; v_gene: TRBV7-2; abundance: .; d_gene: .; CDR3nt: TGTGCCAGCAGCTTAGGAAATCAGGGCTTCCTTTATGGCTACACCTTC; CDR3aa: CASSLGNQGFLYGYTF
j_gene: TRBJ2-1; v_gene: TRBV6-5; abundance: .; d_gene: TRBD1; CDR3nt: TGTGCCAGCAGCCTAGACAGGGAATCCTATGAGCAGTTCTTC; CDR3aa: CASSLDRESYEQFF
j_gene: TRBJ2-6; v_gene: TRBV15; abundance: few; d_gene: .; CDR3nt: TGTGCCACCAGCCTCACGGGAGGGGCCAACGTCCTGACTTTC; CDR3aa: CATSLTGGANVLTF
j_gene: TRBJ1-1; v_gene: TRBV7-3; abundance: few; d_gene: .; CDR3nt: TGTGCCAGCAGCCCTCAGTTGAACACTGAAGCTTTCTTT; CDR3aa: CASSPQLNTEAFF
j_gene: TRBJ2-5; v_gene: TRBV18; abundance: .; d_gene: .; CDR3nt: TGTGCCAGCTCCCCTTGGGACTCGGTTCAAGAGACCCAGTACTTC; CDR3aa: CASSPWDSVQETQYF
j_gene: TRBJ1-6; v_gene: TRBV18; abundance: .; d_gene: .; CDR3nt: TGTGCCAGCTCACCGGAGGTCCGAGATTCACCCCTCCACTTT; CDR3aa: CASSPEVRDSPLHF
j_gene: TRBJ2-3; v_gene: TRBV7-2; abundance: .; d_gene: TRBD2; CDR3nt: TGTGCCAGCAGCTTAGTGGCTAGCGGGGGGCTACCAGATACGCAGTATTTT; CDR3aa: CASSLVASGGLPDTQYF
j_gene: TRBJ2-5; v_gene: TRBV7-9; abundance: .; d_gene: TRBD2; CDR3nt: TGTGCCAGCAGCCCGGGAGCGGGAGTATACGAGACCCAGTACTTC; CDR3aa: CASSPGAGVYETQYF
j_gene: TRBJ2-7; v_gene: TRBV28; abundance: few; d_gene: .; CDR3nt: TGTGCCAGCATTGGCAGCTCCTACGAGCAGTACTTC; CDR3aa: CASIGSSYEQYF
j_gene: TRBJ1-2; v_gene: TRBV7-2; abundance: .; d_gene: .; CDR3nt: TGTGCCAGCAGCTTAGCGTTAGGGGGGGACGGCTACACCTTC; CDR3aa: CASSLALGGDGYTF
j_gene: TRBJ1-2; v_gene: TRBV9; abundance: few; d_gene: .; CDR3nt: TGTGCCAGCAGACCGGATGGGGCGAACTATGGCTACACCTTC; CDR3aa: CASRPDGANYGYTF
j_gene: TRBJ2-1; v_gene: TRBV5-1; abundance: few; d_gene: TRBD1; CDR3nt: TGCGCCAGCAGGGCGGACAGGCTAGGCAATGAGCAGTTCTTC; CDR3aa: CASRADRLGNEQFF
j_gene: TRBJ2-2; v_gene: TRBV11-2; abundance: few; d_gene: TRBD1; CDR3nt: TGTGCCAGCAGCTACCAGACAGGGACGAACACCGGGGAGCTGTTTTTT; CDR3aa: CASSYQTGTNTGELFF
j_gene: TRBJ2-3; v_gene: TRBV29-1; abundance: .; d_gene: .; CDR3nt: TGCAGCGTTGAAGGCCTAGCGATGGGGGATACGCAGTATTTT; CDR3aa: CSVEGLAMGDTQYF
j_gene: TRBJ2-5; v_gene: TRBV11-2; abundance: few; d_gene: TRBD2; CDR3nt: TGTGCCAGCAGTAGCGGGGGGGCCGTAGGGACCCAGTACTTC; CDR3aa: CASSSGGAVGTQYF
j_gene: TRBJ1-5; v_gene: TRBV27; abundance: .; d_gene: TRBD1; CDR3nt: TGTGCCAGCAGTCAACACAGGGGGGAGGGCTGGCGCAATCAGCCCCAGCATTTT; CDR3aa: CASSQHRGEGWRNQPQHF
j_gene: TRBJ2-1; v_gene: TRBV9; abundance: .; d_gene: TRBD2; CDR3nt: TGTGCCAGCAGCGTTACTAGCGTCAACAATGAGCAGTTCTTC; CDR3aa: CASSVTSVNNEQFF